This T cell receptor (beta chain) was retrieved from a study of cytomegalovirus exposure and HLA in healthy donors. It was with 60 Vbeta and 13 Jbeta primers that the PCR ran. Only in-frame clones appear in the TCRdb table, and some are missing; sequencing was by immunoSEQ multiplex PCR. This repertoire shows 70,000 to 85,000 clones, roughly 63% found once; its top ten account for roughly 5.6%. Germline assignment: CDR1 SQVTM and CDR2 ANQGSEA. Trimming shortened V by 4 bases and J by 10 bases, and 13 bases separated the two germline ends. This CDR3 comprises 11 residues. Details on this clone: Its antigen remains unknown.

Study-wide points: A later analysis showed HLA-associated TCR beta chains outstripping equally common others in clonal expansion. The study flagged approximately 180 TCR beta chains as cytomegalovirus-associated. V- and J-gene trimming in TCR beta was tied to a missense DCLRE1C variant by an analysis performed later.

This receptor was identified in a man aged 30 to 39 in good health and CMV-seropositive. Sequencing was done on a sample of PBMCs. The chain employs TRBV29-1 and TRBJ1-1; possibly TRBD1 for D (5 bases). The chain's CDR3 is CSVAGYRGAFF. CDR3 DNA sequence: TGCAGCGTTGCCGGGTATAGGGGAGCTTTCTTT.